The T cell receptor (beta chain) described here comes from a study of T-cell memory formation after mild COVID-19. Whole-study results and caveats: From day 15 to 85, contracting clones were balanced between CD4 and CD8, whereas later expanders leaned toward CD4+.

In the case of this clonotype: Its antigen is unknown.

TCRdb reprocessed the 5' RACE reads via MiXCR and lists one record per CDR3 protein. In the table there are about 430,000 distinct CDR3 sequences, 24% of which are singletons. The CDR3 runs 15 residues. The ends were cut back, 5 bases at V and 1 base at J, with 14 bases in the middle. The sequenced sample was PBMCs or a T cell subset sorted from them (not recorded which). This sequence originates from an adult woman who had mild COVID-19 (a few samples of this study predate the infection). Cell type and time point are not known. The chain combines TRBV12-3 or TRBV12-4 with TRBJ2-5, with D possibly matching TRBD2 (6 bases). CDR3 bases: TGTGCCAGCAGTCCCTCGGGACTCCCCCAAGAGACCCAGTACTTC. This sequence encodes CASSPSGLPQETQYF.